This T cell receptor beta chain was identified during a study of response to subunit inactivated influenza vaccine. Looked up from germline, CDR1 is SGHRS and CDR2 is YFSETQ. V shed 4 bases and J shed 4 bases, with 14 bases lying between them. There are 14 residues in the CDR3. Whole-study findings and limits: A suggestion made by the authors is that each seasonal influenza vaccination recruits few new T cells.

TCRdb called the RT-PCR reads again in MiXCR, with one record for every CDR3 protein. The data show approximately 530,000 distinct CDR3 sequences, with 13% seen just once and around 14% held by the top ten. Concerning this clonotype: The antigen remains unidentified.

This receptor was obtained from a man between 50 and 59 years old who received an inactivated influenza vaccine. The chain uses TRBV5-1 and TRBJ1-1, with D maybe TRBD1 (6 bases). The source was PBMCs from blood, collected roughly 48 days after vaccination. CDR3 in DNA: TGCGCCAGCAGCGTAAACAGGGCGGTCACTGAAGCTTTCTTT. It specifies CASSVNRAVTEAFF.